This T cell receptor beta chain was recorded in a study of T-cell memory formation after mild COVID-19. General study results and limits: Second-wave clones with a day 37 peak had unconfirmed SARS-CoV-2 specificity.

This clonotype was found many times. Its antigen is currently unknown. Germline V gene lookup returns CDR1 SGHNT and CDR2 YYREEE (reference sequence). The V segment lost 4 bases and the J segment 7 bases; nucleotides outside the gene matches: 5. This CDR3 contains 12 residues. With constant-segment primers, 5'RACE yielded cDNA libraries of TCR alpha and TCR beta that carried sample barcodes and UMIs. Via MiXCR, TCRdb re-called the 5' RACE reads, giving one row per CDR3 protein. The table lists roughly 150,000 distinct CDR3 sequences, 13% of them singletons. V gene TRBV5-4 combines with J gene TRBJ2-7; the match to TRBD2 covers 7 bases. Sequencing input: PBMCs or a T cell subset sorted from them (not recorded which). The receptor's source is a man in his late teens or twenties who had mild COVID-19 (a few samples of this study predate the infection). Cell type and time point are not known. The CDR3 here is CASSIDGREQYF. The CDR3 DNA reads TGTGCCAGCAGCATCGACGGGAGGGAGCAGTACTTC.